The rows below give T cell receptor beta chains drawn from one sample of a study of neurological immune-mediated disorders. Each CDR3 protein is one row after TCRdb ran MiXCR on the 5' RACE reads. The data show more than 75,000 distinct CDR3 sequences, 10% seen once. What was sequenced was PBMCs. These receptors originate from a man aged 40-49 years in good health. Each CDR3 is given with its conserved first and last residue.

V gene	J gene	CDR3 protein
TRBV2	TRBJ1-6	CASMGPGNSPLHF
TRBV5-1	TRBJ1-1	CASSWTGLYDTEAFF
TRBV7-2	TRBJ2-1	CASSFGVFYNEQFF
TRBV6-6	TRBJ2-7	CASYSRNPYEQYF
TRBV7-9	TRBJ1-1	CASSFTFAQPTNTEAFF
TRBV20-1	TRBJ1-2	CSARELRTGNYGYTF
TRBV4-3	TRBJ1-1	CASSQEVTVGFTEAFF
TRBV5-1	TRBJ1-6	CASSGGQGGNSPLHF
TRBV28	TRBJ2-3	CASSSRGPGADTQYF
TRBV12-3/TRBV12-4	TRBJ2-2	CASGDRNTGELFF
TRBV5-1	TRBJ1-2	CASSSETDYGYTF
TRBV5-1	TRBJ2-7	CASSLRTENYEQYF
TRBV2	TRBJ1-4	CASSEDRFNEKLFF
TRBV5-1	TRBJ2-3	CASSDIAGGTDTQYF
TRBV7-9	TRBJ1-1	CASSLVLTGRYRNTEAFF
TRBV6-2/TRBV6-3	TRBJ1-6	CASKEDRGNSPLHF
TRBV29-1	TRBJ1-5	CSVGQGASNQPQHF
TRBV10-3	TRBJ2-7	CAISVRTGTEGEQYF
TRBV5-5	TRBJ1-5	CASSSDPGGNQPQHF
TRBV10-3	TRBJ2-1	CAISVSSNEQFF
TRBV12-3/TRBV12-4	TRBJ1-6	CASSLQGGTYNSPLHF
TRBV10-3	TRBJ2-7	CAISNHWAGEYEQYF
TRBV12-3/TRBV12-4	TRBJ2-7	CASSFSGPYEQYF
TRBV29-1	TRBJ2-3	CSVEGGFSGALDTQYF
TRBV6-5	TRBJ2-1	CASRRGTGWDNEQFF